The rows below give T cell receptor beta chains drawn from one sample of a study of human T cells and chemical hapten exposure. MiXCR, run by TCRdb on the RACE reads, gives a single entry per CDR3 protein. Of 100,000 to 150,000 distinct CDR3 sequences listed, roughly 9.5% are singletons. Sequenced material: whole blood. The receptors were gathered from a male donor in good health. Some clones in this sample may be carry-over from other donors' samples. Each CDR3 is given with its conserved first and last residue. The D gene is left open where the match is weak. Expanded clones are given a class, and other clones once, few, many or no size at all.

J gene: TRBJ1-1
D gene: .
V gene: TRBV29-1
clone size: few
CDR3 DNA: TGCAGCGTTTCAAGTGGAGGGTACACTGAAGCTTTCTTT
CDR3 protein: CSVSSGGYTEAFF

J gene: TRBJ2-5
D gene: .
V gene: TRBV6-5
clone size: many
CDR3 DNA: TGTGCCAGCAGCCCCAGGGATCAAGAGACCCAGTACTTC
CDR3 protein: CASSPRDQETQYF

J gene: TRBJ2-3
D gene: TRBD2
V gene: TRBV10-3
clone size: .
CDR3 DNA: TGTGCCACCGCCCCCCCTCTAGCGGGGTCCACAGATACGCAGTATTTT
CDR3 protein: CATAPPLAGSTDTQYF

J gene: TRBJ1-2
D gene: TRBD1
V gene: TRBV2
clone size: few
CDR3 DNA: TGTGCCAGCACTGGGACAGGGCAGGACTATGGCTACACCTTC
CDR3 protein: CASTGTGQDYGYTF

J gene: TRBJ2-1
D gene: .
V gene: TRBV19
clone size: .
CDR3 DNA: TGTGCCAGTAGCAGACTTGGATACAATGAGCAGTTCTTC
CDR3 protein: CASSRLGYNEQFF

J gene: TRBJ2-6
D gene: TRBD1
V gene: TRBV4-2
clone size: .
CDR3 DNA: TGTGTCAGCAGCCAAGGACAGGGGAGCTCTGGGGCCAACGTCCTGACTTTC
CDR3 protein: CVSSQGQGSSGANVLTF

J gene: TRBJ1-2
D gene: TRBD1
V gene: TRBV20-1
clone size: few
CDR3 DNA: TGCAGTGCTAGGGTACCGGGACAGGCAGAAAACTATGGCTACACCTTC
CDR3 protein: CSARVPGQAENYGYTF

J gene: TRBJ1-5
D gene: TRBD1
V gene: TRBV12-3/TRBV12-4
clone size: many
CDR3 DNA: TGTGCCAGCAGTTCCGGACAGGGAGGTTATCAGCCCCAGCATTTT
CDR3 protein: CASSSGQGGYQPQHF

J gene: TRBJ2-7
D gene: .
V gene: TRBV27
clone size: few
CDR3 DNA: TGTGCCAGCAGTTCAATGACAGGAACCTACGAGCAGTACTTC
CDR3 protein: CASSSMTGTYEQYF

J gene: TRBJ1-2
D gene: .
V gene: TRBV5-1
clone size: few
CDR3 DNA: TGCGCCAGCAGCTGGGGGGTTGGCGATTATGGCTACACCTTC
CDR3 protein: CASSWGVGDYGYTF

J gene: TRBJ2-1
D gene: .
V gene: TRBV7-2
clone size: few
CDR3 DNA: TGTGCCAGCAGCTTACTCCTGGACAATGAGCAGTTCTTC
CDR3 protein: CASSLLLDNEQFF

J gene: TRBJ1-2
D gene: .
V gene: TRBV19
clone size: few
CDR3 DNA: TGTGCCAGTAGTAAGGACAGCCCGCCTCATGGCTACACCTTC
CDR3 protein: CASSKDSPPHGYTF

J gene: TRBJ2-1
D gene: .
V gene: TRBV6-2/TRBV6-3
clone size: .
CDR3 DNA: TGTGCCAGCAGTTACGTAGCTGCCCGGGAAGAGCAGTTCTTC
CDR3 protein: CASSYVAAREEQFF

J gene: TRBJ1-1
D gene: TRBD1
V gene: TRBV6-2/TRBV6-3
clone size: many
CDR3 DNA: TGTGCCAGCAGCCACAACACAGGGGTTGGCACTGAAGCTTTCTTT
CDR3 protein: CASSHNTGVGTEAFF

J gene: TRBJ1-6
D gene: TRBD1
V gene: TRBV5-1
clone size: .
CDR3 DNA: TGCGCCAGCAGCCTTGGACAGGGGGCATCACCCCTCCACTTT
CDR3 protein: CASSLGQGASPLHF

J gene: TRBJ1-6
D gene: TRBD1
V gene: TRBV7-2
clone size: .
CDR3 DNA: TGTGCCAGCAGCTTAGCTTCGACAGGGGCGTTGGGTTCACCCCTCCACTTT
CDR3 protein: CASSLASTGALGSPLHF

J gene: TRBJ2-1
D gene: .
V gene: TRBV29-1
clone size: many
CDR3 DNA: TGCAGCGTTTCCGGGGACCATGAGCAGTTCTTC
CDR3 protein: CSVSGDHEQFF

J gene: TRBJ2-7
D gene: TRBD1
V gene: TRBV19
clone size: .
CDR3 DNA: TGTGCCAGTAGTATCTCCGGGACAGGGCACTACGAGCAGTACTTC
CDR3 protein: CASSISGTGHYEQYF

J gene: TRBJ2-7
D gene: TRBD1
V gene: TRBV10-3
clone size: .
CDR3 DNA: TGTGCCATCATGGAACCCGGGACAGGGTCCTACGAGCAGTACTTC
CDR3 protein: CAIMEPGTGSYEQYF

J gene: TRBJ1-1
D gene: .
V gene: TRBV4-2
clone size: many
CDR3 DNA: TGTGCCAGCAGCCAAGACTTTCCTGGGGGAAACACTGAAGCTTTCTTT
CDR3 protein: CASSQDFPGGNTEAFF

J gene: TRBJ1-3
D gene: .
V gene: TRBV5-5
clone size: few
CDR3 DNA: TGTGCCAGCAGCTTGGCAGGGAGTTTGAGTGGAAACACCATATATTTT
CDR3 protein: CASSLAGSLSGNTIYF

J gene: TRBJ2-1
D gene: .
V gene: TRBV4-3
clone size: .
CDR3 DNA: TGCGCCAGCAGCCAAGAAAGGGGCGGGTGGGAGCAGTTCTTC
CDR3 protein: CASSQERGGWEQFF

J gene: TRBJ2-5
D gene: .
V gene: TRBV5-1
clone size: many
CDR3 DNA: TGCGCCAGCAGCTTAGCGGGCGGGCAAGAGACCCAGTACTTC
CDR3 protein: CASSLAGGQETQYF

J gene: TRBJ2-2
D gene: TRBD2
V gene: TRBV5-1
clone size: few
CDR3 DNA: TGCGCCAGCAGCCCCCCGGGGGGGCCGAGCACCGGGGAGCTGTTTTTT
CDR3 protein: CASSPPGGPSTGELFF

J gene: TRBJ2-7
D gene: .
V gene: TRBV21-1
clone size: .
CDR3 DNA: TGTGCCAGCAGCAAAGCCGGGGGTTGGGGGGCCTCCTACGAGCAGTACTTC
CDR3 protein: CASSKAGGWGASYEQYF

J gene: TRBJ2-1
D gene: TRBD2
V gene: TRBV27
clone size: .
CDR3 DNA: TGTGCCAGCAGTCCCCCGGAAGCGGGAGCTTGGAATGAGCAGTTCTTC
CDR3 protein: CASSPPEAGAWNEQFF

J gene: TRBJ2-7
D gene: TRBD1
V gene: TRBV27
clone size: .
CDR3 DNA: TGTGCCAGCAGTTTATCCGGGACAGGGTTCGGCGAGCAGTACTTC
CDR3 protein: CASSLSGTGFGEQYF

J gene: TRBJ2-1
D gene: .
V gene: TRBV2
clone size: few
CDR3 DNA: TGTGCCAGCAGTGGGGAGGGGGGGCCCTACAATGAGCAGTTCTTC
CDR3 protein: CASSGEGGPYNEQFF

J gene: TRBJ2-3
D gene: .
V gene: TRBV6-2/TRBV6-3
clone size: few
CDR3 DNA: TGTGCCAGCACTGAACAGGGAGGGGGTGTGGATACGCAGTATTTT
CDR3 protein: CASTEQGGGVDTQYF